A single T cell receptor (beta chain) is shown here with its context. At one end, the junction sequence differs from germline, possibly due to a read error. Every participating donor contributed around 9.5 milliliters of peripheral blood through a draw. Germline assignment: CDR1 SQVTM and CDR2 ANQGSEA. CDR3 length: 14 residues. This entry is derived from a study of blood T cells in healthy people across ages. Together with a sample-barcoded 5' primer, a J-beta primer mix was included in a second PCR lasting about 7 to 12 cycles. TCRdb reanalysed the 5' RACE reads using MiXCR and keeps one entry per CDR3 protein. The sample records roughly 800,000 distinct CDR3 sequences, roughly 50% being singletons.

This clonotype was obtained from a man aged 25-40 years in good health. Sequenced: blood. The chain combines TRBV29-1 with TRBJ2-5; D is ambiguous. DNA for the CDR3: TGCGGCGTTGAAGCCTCAGACTTGCAAGAGACCCAGTACTTC. It translates to CGVEASDLQETQYF.